What follows are 6 T cell receptor beta chains derived from one specimen sequenced in a study of blood T cell repertoires in COVID-19. TCRdb's table, derived via immunoSEQ multiplex PCR, lists solely in-frame clones and lacks some. The sample shows around 260,000 clones, more than 75% of them seen only once. Sequences were obtained from peripheral blood. The receptor set was obtained from a woman aged 45-59 years with acute or convalescent COVID-19.

The chain joins TRBV7-2 to TRBJ1-2, with 10 nucleotides matching TRBD1. Germline CDR1 and CDR2: SGHTA and FQGNSA. The trim removed 2 bases at V and 5 bases at J, leaving 5 bases unmatched. The CDR3 extends over 15 amino acids. The CDR3 loop reads CASSLIVGQGYGYTF. The CDR3 nucleotides read TGTGCCAGCAGCTTAATAGTGGGACAGGGGTATGGCTACACCTTC.

This chain connects TRBV7-2 to TRBJ1-6; D uncertain. CDR3 length equals 17 residues. Germline V CDR1 and CDR2: SGHTA, FQGNSA. The germline V and J ends were trimmed by 5 bases and 2 bases, with 16 bases remaining between them. Here the CDR3 reads CASSPASASTYNSPLHF. The CDR3 nucleotides are TGTGCCAGCAGCCCCGCCTCGGCTAGTACCTATAATTCACCCCTCCACTTT.

V gene TRBV27 combines with J gene TRBJ2-1; D might be TRBD1 (6 bases). CDR1 MNHEY and CDR2 SMNVEV come from the germline V gene (reference sequence). Deletions cut 3 bases from V and 4 bases from J, with 10 bases between. This CDR3 comprises 14 residues. In DNA, the CDR3 is TGTGCCAGCAGTTTTGCAGGGGTGTACAATGAGCAGTTCTTC. Translated, it gives CASSFAGVYNEQFF.

This chain joins TRBV6-5 and TRBJ1-3; possibly TRBD1 for D (6 bases). Between the trimmed V and J ends, which lost 2 bases and 4 bases, there was a span of 12 bases. CDR1 is MNHEY, CDR2 SVGAGI, per germline. The CDR3 has 15 amino acids. Written as DNA, the CDR3 is TGTGCCAGCAGTTACGGATGGACAGAAGGAAACACCATATATTTT. Its translation: CASSYGWTEGNTIYF.

This clone appeared once. The J gene is TRBJ1-5, the V gene TRBV24-1; TRBD1 matches 10 bases. Germline loops: CDR1 KGHDR, CDR2 SFDVKD. This CDR3 is 16 amino acids long. J was trimmed by 6 bases and V by 3 bases; bases with no gene match: 7. DNA for the CDR3: TGTGCCACCAGTGATGGGGACAGGGGCCTATTTCAGCCCCAGCATTTT. Its protein is CATSDGDRGLFQPQHF.

The chain employs TRBV10-3 and TRBJ1-1; a possible D gene is TRBD1 (5 bases). Germline V gives CDR1 ENHRY, CDR2 SYGVKD. The length of the CDR3 is 12 residues. With 10 bases removed from V and 6 bases from J, the gap between germline ends came to 15 bases. CDR3 amino acids: CATGREDSEAFF. CDR3 in DNA: TGTGCCACAGGCAGGGAGGACTCTGAAGCTTTCTTT.